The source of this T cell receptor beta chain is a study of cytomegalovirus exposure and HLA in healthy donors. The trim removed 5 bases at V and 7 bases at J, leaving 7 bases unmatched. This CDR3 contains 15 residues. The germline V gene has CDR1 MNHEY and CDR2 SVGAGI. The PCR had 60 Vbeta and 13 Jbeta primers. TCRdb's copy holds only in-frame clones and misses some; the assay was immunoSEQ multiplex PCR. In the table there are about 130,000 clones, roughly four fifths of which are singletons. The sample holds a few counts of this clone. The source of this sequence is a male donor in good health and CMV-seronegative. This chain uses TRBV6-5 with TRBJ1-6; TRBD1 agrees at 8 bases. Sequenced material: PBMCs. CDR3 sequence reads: CASSPDRAKNSPLHF. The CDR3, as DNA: TGTGCCAGCAGTCCGGACAGGGCTAAGAATTCACCCCTCCACTTT.